Below are 25 T cell receptor beta chains sequenced from a single sample in a study of cytotoxic CD8 clonotypes in ibrutinib-treated CLL. Assay used: immunoSEQ multiplex PCR; TCRdb lists only in-frame clones, some missing. The sample yields about 70,000 clones, roughly nine tenths seen once. The starting material was PBMCs, obtained after 12 months of ibrutinib treatment. These receptors originate from a human donor with chronic lymphocytic leukemia.

The genes are TRBV5-1 and TRBJ2-1, with D perhaps matching TRBD2 (6 bases). The V and J ends lost 2 bases and 10 bases respectively, with 16 bases between them. CDR1 is SGHRS, CDR2 YFSETQ, per germline. The CDR3 sequence is 14 residues long. The CDR3 DNA follows: TGCGCCAGCAGCTTATCCCAGAACGGAGGGGAGCAGTTCTTC. It specifies CASSLSQNGGEQFF.

The V and J genes are TRBV5-5 and TRBJ2-7; TRBD2 might be the D (5 bases). The germline V gene has CDR1 SGHKS and CDR2 YYEKEE (reference sequence). Trimming stripped 1 base from V and 1 base from J, with 12 bases between. The CDR3 runs 15 residues. Here the CDR3 DNA reads TGTGCCAGCAGCTTGTTAGAGGGAACTTCCTACGAGCAGTACTTC. Encoded protein: CASSLLEGTSYEQYF.

For this clone: This sample also contains other DNA sequences that code for the same CDR3. The V and J genes are TRBV4-1 and TRBJ2-7; D is undetermined. Germline loops: CDR1 MGHRA, CDR2 YSYEKL. Trimming left V 1 base short and J 2 bases short, with 9 bases between. The length of the CDR3 is 14 residues. The CDR3 region has the DNA TGCGCCAGCAGCCAAGGCGCCGGACCCTACGAGCAGTACTTC. Translating it yields CASSQGAGPYEQYF.

The J gene is TRBJ1-1, the V gene TRBV4-2; D unclear. The germline V gene encodes CDR1 LGHNA and CDR2 YNFKEQ. This CDR3 is built from 15 residues. Trimming removed 0 bases from V and 2 bases from J, with 10 bases in between. The CDR3 sequence: CASSQDSGSNTEAFF. The CDR3 coding sequence is TGTGCCAGCAGCCAAGATTCAGGTAGCAACACTGAAGCTTTCTTT.

Only a few counts were recorded for this clone. The chain couples TRBV5-4 to TRBJ2-7, with 7 bases fitting TRBD1. V was clipped by 3 bases and J by 0 bases; unmatched bases: 3. The CDR3 is 14 amino acids. Germline values: CDR1 SGHNT, CDR2 YYREEE (reference sequence). The CDR3 sequence is CASSSTGVSYEQYF. CDR3 nucleotide sequence: TGTGCCAGCAGCTCAACAGGGGTCTCCTACGAGCAGTACTTC.

The chain joins TRBV6-8 to TRBJ2-7; D is uncertain. Trimming removed 4 bases at V and 1 base at J, with 8 bases between. Germline V lookup: CDR1 MNHGY, CDR2 SAAAGT. The CDR3 consists of 13 residues. The CDR3 region has the DNA TGTGCCAGCAGTTGTGGGAAGTCCTACGAGCAGTACTTC. Amino acid sequence: CASSCGKSYEQYF.

Here the CDR3 reads CASSIAQGANEQFF. The CDR3 DNA sequence: TGTGCCAGTAGTATAGCCCAGGGGGCCAATGAGCAGTTCTTC. The chain couples TRBV19 to TRBJ2-1; the match to TRBD1 covers 8 bases. The CDR3 totals 14 residues. With 1 base clipped from V and 6 bases from J, the junction kept 2 bases outside the gene matches. The germline CDR1 and CDR2 sequences are LNHDA and SQIVND (reference sequence).

The chain carries TRBV5-4 and TRBJ2-1; D remains unclear. The CDR3 is 17 residues long. Germline V gene lookup returns CDR1 SGHNT and CDR2 YYREEE (reference sequence). Trimming removed 0 bases at V and 7 bases at J, with 20 bases between. This CDR3 is CASSLEIAIKRANEQFF. The CDR3 nucleotides are TGTGCCAGCAGCTTGGAAATAGCAATCAAGAGAGCAAATGAGCAGTTCTTC.

The chain is built from TRBV2 and TRBJ1-3, with a possible D match to TRBD1 (6 bases). CDR1 SNHLY and CDR2 FYNNEI come from the germline V gene. V lost 2 bases and J lost 0, with 8 bases in between. CDR3 size: 15 residues. This CDR3 reads CASSERGISGNTIYF. The CDR3 DNA is TGTGCCAGCAGTGAAAGGGGGATCTCTGGAAACACCATATATTTT.

This clone has just a few counts. The V call is TRBV19, the J call TRBJ2-5; D could derive from TRBD1 or TRBD2 (5 bases each). The CDR3 runs to 16 residues. The ends were cut back, 4 bases at V and 4 bases at J, with 19 bases in the middle. Germline CDR1 is LNHDA and CDR2 is SQIVND (reference sequence). CDR3 nucleotides: TGTGCCAGTAGTACCCGTGGGGCTGACTATGGAGAGACCCAGTACTTC. This sequence encodes CASSTRGADYGETQYF.

This clone was counted once. The rearrangement links TRBV6-5 to TRBJ1-5; no firm D call. The CDR3 consists of 13 residues. The ends were cut back, 6 bases at V and 0 bases at J, with 6 bases in the middle. Germline V lookup: CDR1 MNHEY, CDR2 SVGAGI. The CDR3 DNA follows: TGTGCCAGCAGGGCAAATAGCAATCAGCCCCAGCATTTT. As protein: CASRANSNQPQHF.

The table lists this clone with a few counts. V and J are TRBV15 and TRBJ2-3; maybe TRBD1 (6 bases). The CDR3 extends over 17 amino acids. Germline lookup yields CDR1 LNHNV and CDR2 YYDKDF (reference sequence). The V end was cut by 3 bases, the J end by 2 bases, with 18 bases between. The CDR3 sequence is CATSSGSGQIDTDTQYF. In DNA, the CDR3 is TGTGCCACCAGCAGCGGAAGTGGACAGATAGACACAGATACGCAGTATTTT.

The CDR3 is CASSYRRESSEQYF. In DNA form, the CDR3 reads TGTGCCAGCAGTTATCGGCGCGAATCCAGCGAGCAGTACTTC. The chain couples TRBV6-5 to TRBJ2-7; D is uncertain. Germline loops: CDR1 MNHEY, CDR2 SVGAGI. Trimming left V 3 bases short and J 6 bases short, with 15 bases between. The CDR3 is 14 amino acids.

The chain combines TRBV27 with TRBJ2-3; the match to TRBD1 covers 9 bases. The CDR3 length is 17 residues. V shed 5 bases, J shed 3 bases, and the junction held 12 bases outside the gene matches. Germline-derived CDR1 and CDR2 are MNHEY and SMNVEV (reference sequence). CDR3 bases: TGTGCCAGCAGTCCAGATGCCGGGACAGGGATGACAGATACGCAGTATTTT. It specifies CASSPDAGTGMTDTQYF.

The chain is built from TRBV9 and TRBJ2-2; D is possibly TRBD1 or TRBD2 (5 bases each). This CDR3 is built from 16 residues. Germline V CDR1 and CDR2: SGDLS, YYNGEE. V shed 2 bases and J shed 1 base, with 12 bases lying between them. In DNA, the CDR3 is TGTGCCAGCAGCGTTGGGGGTCCGGGGAACACCGGGGAGCTGTTTTTT. It encodes CASSVGGPGNTGELFF.

Here the CDR3 DNA reads TGTGCCAGCAGTTTAGGGTCCAGGGTTATGGAGACCCAGTACTTC. Translated: CASSLGSRVMETQYF. This chain joins TRBV28 and TRBJ2-5; D might be TRBD1 (5 bases). The CDR3 covers 15 residues. Germline CDR1 MDHEN, CDR2 SYDVKM. V shed 2 bases and J shed 5 bases, with 15 bases lying between them. Based on the CDR3 plus reference TRBV28 and TRBJ2-5, the full variable domain is DVKVTQSSRYLVKRTGEKVFLECVQDMDHENMFWYRQDPGLGLRLIYFSYDVKMKEKGDIPEGYSVSREKKERFSLILESASTNQTSMYLCASSLGSRVMETQYFGPGTRLLVL.

The chain carries TRBV5-8 and TRBJ2-6; D might be TRBD1 (6 bases). Germline-derived CDR1 and CDR2 are SGHTS and YDEGEE. CDR3 size: 17 residues. V was shortened by 7 bases and J by 1 base, with 18 bases between the two germline ends. The CDR3 DNA is TGTGCCAGCGGGATAGGACAGACCTCTTCTGGGGCCAACGTCCTGACTTTC. Translation: CASGIGQTSSGANVLTF.

The chain recombines TRBV29-1 with TRBJ1-2, with D unclear. V was shortened by 4 bases and J by 5 bases, with 14 bases between the two germline ends. Per germline, CDR1 SQVTM and CDR2 ANQGSEA. CDR3 size: 13 residues. CDR3 amino acids: CSVGQQSTYGYTF. The CDR3 bases are TGCAGCGTTGGCCAACAAAGTACTTATGGCTACACCTTC.

The rearrangement joins TRBV4-2 to TRBJ1-2; 8 nucleotides line up with TRBD1. This CDR3 spans 16 amino acids. V shed 0 bases and J 2 bases; nucleotides not matched to a gene: 5. CDR1 LGHNA and CDR2 YNFKEQ come from the germline V gene. Here the CDR3 DNA reads TGTGCCAGCAGCCAAGATCCGGCAGGGGGCAACTATGGCTACACCTTC. Encoded protein: CASSQDPAGGNYGYTF.

V gene TRBV27 combines with J gene TRBJ2-2, with D hard to call. Germline CDR1 is MNHEY and CDR2 is SMNVEV (reference sequence). Trimming stripped 3 bases from V and 2 bases from J, with 13 bases between. CDR3 size: 16 residues. CDR3 sequence (DNA): TGTGCCAGCAGTTTGTCGACCGACGGAAACACCGGGGAGCTGTTTTTT. Protein product: CASSLSTDGNTGELFF.

This chain links TRBV11-1 with TRBJ2-3, with 10 bases identical to TRBD2. This CDR3 is 17 amino acids long. Germline loops: CDR1 SGHAT, CDR2 FQDESV (reference sequence). Unmatched junction bases numbered 11, after V lost 8 bases and J lost 0 bases. The CDR3 DNA reads TGTGCCAGCGGCCCCACCGGGACTAGCGACAGCACAGATACGCAGTATTTT. Translating gives CASGPTGTSDSTDTQYF.

J is TRBJ1-3 and V is TRBV6-1; D gene uncertain. The CDR3 has 12 amino acids. V shed 9 bases and J shed 0 bases, with 6 bases lying between them. Germline V gene lookup returns CDR1 MNHNS and CDR2 SASEGT. The CDR3 sequence: CASHSSGNTIYF. DNA of the CDR3: TGTGCCAGTCATAGCTCTGGAAACACCATATATTTT.

Comments on this clone: The junction differs from germline at one of its ends, possibly a read error. The J gene is TRBJ1-1, the V gene TRBV28; D not certain. The CDR3 is 13 residues long. In germline, CDR1 is MDHEN, CDR2 SYDVKM. The CDR3 here is CASRREMKTEAFF. The CDR3 DNA sequence: TGTGCCAGCAGGAGGGAGATGAAGACTGAAGCTTTCTTT.

The genes are TRBV6-5 and TRBJ2-4, with 9 bases lining up with TRBD2. The CDR3 loop spans 13 amino acids. Losses at the gene ends were 6 bases for V and 8 bases for J; bases not matched to a gene: 5. Germline V CDR1 and CDR2: MNHEY, SVGAGI. CDR3 sequence (DNA): TGTGCCAGCAGGGGACTAGCAGGACACATTCAGTACTTC. Translating it yields CASRGLAGHIQYF.

The gene calls are TRBV19 and TRBJ1-1; weak D call: TRBD1 (6 bases). This CDR3 has 15 amino acids. From germline, CDR1 is LNHDA and CDR2 SQIVND (reference sequence). Trimming removed 3 bases at V and 0 bases at J, with 11 bases between. The CDR3 loop reads CASSITGPLNTEAFF. The CDR3 DNA is TGTGCCAGTAGTATCACAGGGCCCTTGAACACTGAAGCTTTCTTT.